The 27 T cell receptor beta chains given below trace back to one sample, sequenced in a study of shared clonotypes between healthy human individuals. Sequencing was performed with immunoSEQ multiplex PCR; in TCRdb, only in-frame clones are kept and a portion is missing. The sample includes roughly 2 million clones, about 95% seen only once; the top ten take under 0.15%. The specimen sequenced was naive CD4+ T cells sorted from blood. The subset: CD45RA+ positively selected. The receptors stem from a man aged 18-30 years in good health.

The CDR3: CASSEGRGGGSPLHF. The CDR3 DNA reads TGTGCCAGCAGTGAAGGCAGGGGAGGCGGCTCACCCCTCCACTTT. This sequence joins TRBV2 and TRBJ1-6; a weak D match, TRBD1 (6 bases). Germline lookup yields CDR1 SNHLY and CDR2 FYNNEI. CDR3 length: 15 amino acids. V lost 1 base, J lost 10 bases, and 14 bases lay in between.

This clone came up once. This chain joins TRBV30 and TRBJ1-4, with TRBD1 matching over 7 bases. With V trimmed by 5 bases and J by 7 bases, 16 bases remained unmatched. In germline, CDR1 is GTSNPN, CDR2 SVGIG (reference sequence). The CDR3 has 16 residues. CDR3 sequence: CAWCPVWAGGSEKLFF. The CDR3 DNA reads TGTGCCTGGTGTCCTGTCTGGGCAGGGGGGTCTGAAAAACTGTTTTTT.

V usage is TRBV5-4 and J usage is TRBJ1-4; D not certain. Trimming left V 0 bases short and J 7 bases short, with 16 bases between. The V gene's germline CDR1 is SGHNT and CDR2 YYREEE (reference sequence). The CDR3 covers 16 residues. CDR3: CASSLGTGIKSEKLFF. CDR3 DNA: TGTGCCAGCAGCTTGGGGACCGGTATTAAGAGTGAAAAACTGTTTTTT.

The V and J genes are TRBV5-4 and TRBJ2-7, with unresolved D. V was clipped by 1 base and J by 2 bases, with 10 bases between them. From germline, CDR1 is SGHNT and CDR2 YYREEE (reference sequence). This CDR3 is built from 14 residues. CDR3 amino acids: CASSLWGITYEQYF. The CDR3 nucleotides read TGTGCCAGCAGCTTGTGGGGAATTACCTACGAGCAGTACTTC.

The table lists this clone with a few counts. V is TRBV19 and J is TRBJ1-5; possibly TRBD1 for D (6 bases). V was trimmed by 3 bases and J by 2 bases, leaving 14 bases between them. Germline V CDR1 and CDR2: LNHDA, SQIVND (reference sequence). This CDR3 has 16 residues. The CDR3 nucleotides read TGTGCCAGTAGTATCAAGGGGGTTATTGGCAATCAGCCCCAGCATTTT. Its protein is CASSIKGVIGNQPQHF. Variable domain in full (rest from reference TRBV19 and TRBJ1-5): DGGITQSPKYLFRKEGQNVTLSCEQNLNHDAMYWYRQDPGQGLRLIYYSQIVNDFQKGDIAEGYSVSREKKESFPLTVTSAQKNPTAFYLCASSIKGVIGNQPQHFGDGTRLSIL.

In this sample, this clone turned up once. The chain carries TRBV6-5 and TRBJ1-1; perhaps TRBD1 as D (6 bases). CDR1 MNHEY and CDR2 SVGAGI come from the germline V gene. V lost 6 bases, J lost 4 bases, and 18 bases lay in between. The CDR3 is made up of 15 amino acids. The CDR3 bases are TGTGCCAGCAGACCACAGGGAGGCTTCGTCACTGAAGCTTTCTTT. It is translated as CASRPQGGFVTEAFF.

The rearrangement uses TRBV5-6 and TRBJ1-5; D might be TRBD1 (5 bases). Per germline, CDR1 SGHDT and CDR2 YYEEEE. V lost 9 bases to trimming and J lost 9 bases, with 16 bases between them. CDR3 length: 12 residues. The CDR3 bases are TGTGCCATGGGGGGATCAGATCGGCCCCAGCATTTT. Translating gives CAMGGSDRPQHF. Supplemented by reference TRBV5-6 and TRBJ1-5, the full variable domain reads DAGVTQSPTHLIKTRGQQVTLRCSPKSGHDTVSWYQQALGQGPQFIFQYYEEEERQRGNFPDRFSGHQFPNYSSELNVNALLLGDSALYLCAMGGSDRPQHFGDGTRLSIL.

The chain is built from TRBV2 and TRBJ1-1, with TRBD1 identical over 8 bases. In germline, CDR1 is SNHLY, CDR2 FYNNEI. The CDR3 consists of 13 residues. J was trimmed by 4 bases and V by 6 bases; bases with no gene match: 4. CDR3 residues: CASRDRVVTEAFF. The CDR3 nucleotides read TGTGCCAGCAGGGACAGGGTGGTCACTGAAGCTTTCTTT.

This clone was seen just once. CDR3 protein: CAGKGVAGAYEQYF. The CDR3 DNA follows: TGTGCCGGGAAAGGGGTAGCGGGGGCCTACGAGCAGTACTTC. The chain has TRBV2 and TRBJ2-7, with 9 bases lining up with TRBD2. J was trimmed by 2 bases and V by 11 bases; bases with no gene match: 10. The length of the CDR3 is 14 residues. CDR1 is SNHLY, CDR2 FYNNEI, per germline.

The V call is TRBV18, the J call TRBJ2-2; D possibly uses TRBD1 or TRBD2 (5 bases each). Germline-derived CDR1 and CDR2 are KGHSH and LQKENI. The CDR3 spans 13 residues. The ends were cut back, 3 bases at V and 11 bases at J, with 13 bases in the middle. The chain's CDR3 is CASSPERDRELFF. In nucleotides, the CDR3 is TGTGCCAGCTCACCCGAGAGGGACCGTGAGCTGTTTTTT.

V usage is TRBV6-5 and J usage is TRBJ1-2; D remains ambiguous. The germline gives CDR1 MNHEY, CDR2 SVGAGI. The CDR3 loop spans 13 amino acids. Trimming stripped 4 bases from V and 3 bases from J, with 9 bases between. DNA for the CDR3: TGTGCCAGCAGTTTTTCCCATGACTATGGCTACACCTTC. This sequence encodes CASSFSHDYGYTF.

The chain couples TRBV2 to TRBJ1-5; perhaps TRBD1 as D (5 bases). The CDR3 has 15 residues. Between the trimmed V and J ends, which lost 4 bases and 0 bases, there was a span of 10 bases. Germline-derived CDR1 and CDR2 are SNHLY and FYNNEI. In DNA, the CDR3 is TGTGCCAGCAGTGGGGGCGGACGTAGCAATCAGCCCCAGCATTTT. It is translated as CASSGGGRSNQPQHF.

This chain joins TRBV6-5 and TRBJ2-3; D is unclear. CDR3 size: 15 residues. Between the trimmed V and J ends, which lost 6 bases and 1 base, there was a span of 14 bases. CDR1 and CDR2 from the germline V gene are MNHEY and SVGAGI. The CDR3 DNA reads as TGTGCCAGCAGCACGTCCTCCAGCCGCACAGATACGCAGTATTTT. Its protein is CASSTSSSRTDTQYF.

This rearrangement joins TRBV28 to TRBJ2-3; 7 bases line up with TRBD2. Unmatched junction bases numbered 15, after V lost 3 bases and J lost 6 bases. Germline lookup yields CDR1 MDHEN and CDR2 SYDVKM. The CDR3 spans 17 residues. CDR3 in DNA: TGTGCCAGCAGTTTTCGTCGAAGCGGGGCTAAGGGGGATACGCAGTATTTT. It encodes CASSFRRSGAKGDTQYF.

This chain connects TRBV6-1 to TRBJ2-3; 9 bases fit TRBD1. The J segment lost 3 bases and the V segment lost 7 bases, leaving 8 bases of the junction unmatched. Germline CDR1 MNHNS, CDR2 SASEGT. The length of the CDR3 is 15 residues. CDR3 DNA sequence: TGTGCCAGCACCCGTGACGGACAGGGGACAGATACGCAGTATTTT. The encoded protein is CASTRDGQGTDTQYF.

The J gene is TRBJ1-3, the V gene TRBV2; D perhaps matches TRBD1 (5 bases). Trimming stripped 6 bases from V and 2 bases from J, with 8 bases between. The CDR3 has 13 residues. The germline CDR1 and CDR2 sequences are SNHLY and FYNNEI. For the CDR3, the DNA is TGTGCCAGCAGCAGGGAAACTGGAAACACCATATATTTT. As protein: CASSRETGNTIYF.

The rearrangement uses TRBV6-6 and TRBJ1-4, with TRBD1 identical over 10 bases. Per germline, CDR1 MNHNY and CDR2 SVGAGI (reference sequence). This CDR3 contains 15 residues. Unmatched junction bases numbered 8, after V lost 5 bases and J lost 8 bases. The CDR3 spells CASSETGGRGEKLFF. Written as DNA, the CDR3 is TGTGCCAGCAGTGAGACAGGGGGCCGGGGGGAAAAACTGTTTTTT.

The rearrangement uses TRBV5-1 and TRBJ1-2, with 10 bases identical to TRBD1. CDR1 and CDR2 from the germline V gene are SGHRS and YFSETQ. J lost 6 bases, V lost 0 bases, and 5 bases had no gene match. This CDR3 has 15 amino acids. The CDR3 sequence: CASSLGGTGVHGYTF. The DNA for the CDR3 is TGCGCCAGCAGCTTGGGCGGGACAGGGGTTCATGGCTACACCTTC.

The CDR3 here is CASSLESSTDTQYF. DNA for the CDR3: TGCGCCAGCAGCTTGGAATCTAGCACAGATACGCAGTATTTT. This chain uses TRBV5-1 with TRBJ2-3, with D uncertain. The germline CDR1 and CDR2 sequences are SGHRS and YFSETQ. Trimming shortened V by 0 bases and J by 0 bases, and 5 bases separated the two germline ends. This CDR3 has 14 residues.

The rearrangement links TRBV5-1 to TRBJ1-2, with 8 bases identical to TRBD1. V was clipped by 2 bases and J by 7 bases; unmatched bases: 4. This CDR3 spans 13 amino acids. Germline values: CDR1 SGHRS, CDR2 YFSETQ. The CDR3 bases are TGCGCCAGCAGCTTTGGGACAGGCCTTGGCTACACCTTC. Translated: CASSFGTGLGYTF. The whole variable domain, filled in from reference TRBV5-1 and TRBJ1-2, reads KAGVTQTPRYLIKTRGQQVTLSCSPISGHRSVSWYQQTPGQGLQFLFEYFSETQRNKGNFPGRFSGRQFSNSRSEMNVSTLELGDSALYLCASSFGTGLGYTFGSGTRLTVV.

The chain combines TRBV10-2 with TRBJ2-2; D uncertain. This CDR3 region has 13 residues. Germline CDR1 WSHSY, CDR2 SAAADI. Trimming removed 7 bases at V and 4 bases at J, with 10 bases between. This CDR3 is CASKAQPTGELFF. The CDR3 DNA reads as TGCGCCAGCAAGGCCCAACCCACCGGGGAGCTGTTTTTT.

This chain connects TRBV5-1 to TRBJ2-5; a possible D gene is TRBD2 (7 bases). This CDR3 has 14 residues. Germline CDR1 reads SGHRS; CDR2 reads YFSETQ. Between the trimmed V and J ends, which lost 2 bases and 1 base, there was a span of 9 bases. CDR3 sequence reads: CASSFGGLQETQYF. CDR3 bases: TGCGCCAGCAGCTTCGGGGGGCTCCAAGAGACCCAGTACTTC.

CDR3 DNA: TGTGCCTGGGCAGGGGGGAGGTATGGCTACACCTTC. Protein product: CAWAGGRYGYTF. The J gene is TRBJ1-2, the V gene TRBV30; 7 bases match TRBD1. The CDR3 length is 12 residues. Germline CDR1 is GTSNPN and CDR2 is SVGIG (reference sequence). Germline trimming cut 5 bases from V and 5 bases from J; bases unmatched to any gene: 5.

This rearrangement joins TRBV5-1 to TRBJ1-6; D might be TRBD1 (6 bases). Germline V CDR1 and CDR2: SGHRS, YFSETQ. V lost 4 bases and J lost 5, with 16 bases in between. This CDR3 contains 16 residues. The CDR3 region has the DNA TGCGCCAGCAGCACCCTAGGACAGACTAATAATTCACCCCTCCACTTT. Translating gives CASSTLGQTNNSPLHF.

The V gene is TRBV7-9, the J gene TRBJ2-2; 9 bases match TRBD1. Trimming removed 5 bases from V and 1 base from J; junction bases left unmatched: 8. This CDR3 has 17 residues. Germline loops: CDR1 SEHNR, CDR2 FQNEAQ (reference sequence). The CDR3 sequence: CASSTSRQGVNTGELFF. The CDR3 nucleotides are TGTGCCAGCAGCACGAGTCGACAGGGGGTGAACACCGGGGAGCTGTTTTTT.

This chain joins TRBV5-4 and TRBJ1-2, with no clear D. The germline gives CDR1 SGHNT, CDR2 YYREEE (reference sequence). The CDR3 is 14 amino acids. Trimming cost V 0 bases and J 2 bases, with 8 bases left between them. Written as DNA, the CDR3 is TGTGCCAGCAGCTTGGACACCCCGAACTATGGCTACACCTTC. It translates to CASSLDTPNYGYTF.

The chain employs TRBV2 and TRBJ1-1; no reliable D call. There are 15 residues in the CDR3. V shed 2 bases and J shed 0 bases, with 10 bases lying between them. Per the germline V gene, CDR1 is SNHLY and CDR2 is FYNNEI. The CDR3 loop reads CASSEMAEMNTEAFF. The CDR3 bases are TGTGCCAGCAGTGAAATGGCGGAGATGAACACTGAAGCTTTCTTT. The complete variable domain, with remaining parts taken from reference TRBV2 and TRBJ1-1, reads EPEVTQTPSHQVTQMGQEVILRCVPISNHLYFYWYRQILGQKVEFLVSFYNNEISEKSEIFDDQFSVERPDGSNFTLKIRSTKLEDSAMYFCASSEMAEMNTEAFFGQGTRLTVV.